The 32 T cell receptor beta chains below were found in one sample sequenced in a study of T cells in Graves' hyperthyroidism and ophthalmopathy. Authors of the study amplified TCR beta CDR3 regions from RNA transcripts. With the HTBI primer set, the TCR CDR3 went through a first round of RT-PCR. Each CDR3 protein is one row after TCRdb ran MiXCR on the multiplex PCR reads. The table has around 700,000 distinct CDR3 sequences, around a third seen once. Source material: blood. Receptors originate from a woman aged 40 to 50 with Graves' hyperthyroidism.

The V and J genes are TRBV20-1 and TRBJ2-5; weak D call: TRBD1 (7 bases). CDR1 is DFQATT and CDR2 is SNEGSKA in the germline V gene (reference sequence). CDR3 length equals 14 residues. V was pared by 3 bases and J by 3 bases, with 14 bases between. The DNA for the CDR3 is TGCAGTGCTAGTTTGGCAGGGGGGAAAGAGACCCAGTACTTC. This translates into CSASLAGGKETQYF.

In this sample, this clonotype turned up many times. The V gene is TRBV20-1, the J gene TRBJ1-4, with 7 bases aligning to TRBD1. The V gene's germline CDR1 is DFQATT and CDR2 SNEGSKA (reference sequence). The V gene end was trimmed by 2 bases and the J gene end by 10 bases; junction bases not matched to a gene: 4. The CDR3 length is 12 residues. CDR3 in amino acids: CSARQGVGKLFF. In nucleotides, the CDR3 is TGCAGTGCTAGACAGGGGGTGGGAAAACTGTTTTTT.

On this clonotype itself: Since a much larger clone is just one base distant, this may be a read error. The chain joins TRBV7-9 to TRBJ2-6; D unclear. With 4 bases removed from V and 0 bases from J, the gap between germline ends came to 10 bases. CDR1 and CDR2 (germline): SEHNR, FQNEAQ (reference sequence). This CDR3 is 16 amino acids long. Here the CDR3 reads CASSSLFVSGANVLTF. For the CDR3, the DNA is TGTGCCAGCAGCTCCTTATTCGTCTCTGGGGCCAACGTCCTGACTTTC.

The table lists this clonotype with many counts. V is TRBV5-1 and J is TRBJ1-6, with 8 nucleotides matching TRBD1. J gave up 11 bases and V 4 bases, and 5 bases lay outside the gene matches. The germline V gene encodes CDR1 SGHRS and CDR2 YFSETQ. The CDR3 is made up of 13 amino acids. CDR3 DNA: TGCGCCAGCAGCGATGGACAGGGTGCACCCCTCCACTTT. Encoded protein: CASSDGQGAPLHF. The entire variable domain, with the rest obtained from reference TRBV5-1 and TRBJ1-6, is as follows: KAGVTQTPRYLIKTRGQQVTLSCSPISGHRSVSWYQQTPGQGLQFLFEYFSETQRNKGNFPGRFSGRQFSNSRSEMNVSTLELGDSALYLCASSDGQGAPLHFGNGTRLTVT.

This clonotype came up many times. This rearrangement joins TRBV9 to TRBJ2-2; tentative D call: TRBD1 (5 bases). CDR1 and CDR2 from the germline V gene are SGDLS and YYNGEE. The V and J ends lost 0 bases and 5 bases respectively, with 11 bases between them. The CDR3 is 15 amino acids. CDR3 sequence (DNA): TGTGCCAGCAGCGTAGCCCAGGGTGGGACCGGGGAGCTGTTTTTT. The encoded protein is CASSVAQGGTGELFF.

There are a few counts of this clonotype. V usage is TRBV19 and J usage is TRBJ1-1; D gene uncertain. Germline-derived CDR1 and CDR2 are LNHDA and SQIVND (reference sequence). The germline V and J ends were trimmed by 7 bases and 0 bases, with 18 bases remaining between them. The CDR3 is 16 residues long. The CDR3 nucleotides read TGTGCCAGTACCCTTGGCTATTATTCTATGAACACTGAAGCTTTCTTT. As protein: CASTLGYYSMNTEAFF.

The sample holds many counts of this clonotype. This sequence joins TRBV6-5 and TRBJ2-2; no clear D gene. Germline V gives CDR1 MNHEY, CDR2 SVGAGI. The CDR3 contains 13 residues. Between the trimmed V and J ends, which lost 1 base and 6 bases, there was a span of 6 bases. The CDR3 nucleotides read TGTGCCAGCAGTTACTATGGTCCCGGGGAGCTGTTTTTT. Residues: CASSYYGPGELFF.

CDR3 in amino acids: CASSRTNGGDSSYEQYF. CDR3 in DNA: TGTGCCAGCAGCCGCACCAACGGAGGCGACTCTAGCTACGAGCAGTACTTC. V gene TRBV2 combines with J gene TRBJ2-7; weak D call: TRBD2 (5 bases). The CDR3 covers 17 residues. V lost 6 bases to trimming and J lost 3 bases, with 24 bases between them. The V gene's germline CDR1 is SNHLY and CDR2 FYNNEI.

This clonotype was counted a few times. The V and J genes are TRBV6-6 and TRBJ1-5; D is uncertain. Germline loops: CDR1 MNHNY, CDR2 SVGAGI (reference sequence). V lost 7 bases and J 1 base, leaving 14 bases between the germline ends. This CDR3 region has 15 residues. CDR3 amino acids: CASIRQVGSNQPQHF. In DNA form, the CDR3 reads TGTGCCAGCATCCGCCAGGTAGGAAGCAATCAGCCCCAGCATTTT.

This clonotype was seen ten or more times. The V call is TRBV7-9, the J call TRBJ1-1; a weak D match, TRBD1 (5 bases). The CDR3 has 14 residues. Trimming took off 2 bases at V and 7 bases at J, with 14 bases between the two ends. CDR1 SEHNR and CDR2 FQNEAQ come from the germline V gene (reference sequence). The CDR3 DNA sequence: TGTGCCAGCAGCTTAAGTGAGGGACCGCGTGAAGCTTTCTTT. This encodes CASSLSEGPREAFF.

The chain uses TRBV6-2 or TRBV6-3 and TRBJ1-5, with D hard to call. V dropped 8 bases and J dropped 4 bases, with 12 bases sitting between them. The CDR3 has 13 amino acids. Germline V CDR1 and CDR2: MNHEY, SVGEGT. The CDR3 DNA follows: TGTGCCAGCTCACCAGACGTAAATCAGCCCCAGCATTTT. Protein product: CASSPDVNQPQHF.

As to this clonotype: This may stem from a read error, because a much larger clone lies one nucleotide away. CDR3 coding DNA: TGCAGTGCCGATTTAGACACCCTCCAAGAGGCCCAGTACTTC. Translated, it gives CSADLDTLQEAQYF. The chain is built from TRBV20-1 and TRBJ2-5; no clear D gene. This CDR3 contains 14 residues. Germline CDR1 and CDR2: DFQATT and SNEGSKA (reference sequence).

This clonotype was counted a few times. This chain links TRBV9 with TRBJ1-2; no clear D gene. Germline CDR1 reads SGDLS; CDR2 reads YYNGEE. Trimming took 3 bases from V and 6 from J, leaving 15 bases between them. The CDR3 runs 14 residues. The CDR3 region is CASSAARAGDGYTF. CDR3 sequence (DNA): TGTGCCAGCAGCGCCGCCAGAGCAGGCGATGGCTACACCTTC.

The chain combines TRBV10-1 with TRBJ2-1; TRBD2 might be the D (6 bases). Gene TRBJ2-7 matches the end of the DNA better, so the J call may be wrong. This CDR3 has 18 residues. Germline V gene data show CDR1 as WNHNN and CDR2 as SYGVQD (reference sequence). The DNA of the CDR3 is TGCGCCAGCAGTGAGTCCCTCCGACGCGGAGGGGCCTACAATGAGCAGTACTTC. Its translation is CASSESLRRGGAYNEQYF.

The rearrangement joins TRBV6-5 to TRBJ2-7; D remains ambiguous. The V gene lost 4 bases and the J gene lost 1 base, with 11 bases spanning the gap. Per the germline V gene, CDR1 is MNHEY and CDR2 is SVGAGI. The CDR3 sequence is 14 residues long. CDR3 residues: CASSFGLPSYEQYF. Here the CDR3 DNA reads TGTGCCAGCAGTTTCGGTCTACCATCCTACGAGCAGTACTTC.

This clonotype was seen only once. V gene TRBV6-1 combines with J gene TRBJ1-2; D uncertain. The V gene lost 6 bases and the J gene lost 9 bases, with 11 bases spanning the gap. This CDR3 is 11 amino acids long. Germline CDR1 MNHNS, CDR2 SASEGT. This chain's CDR3 is CASRRSLCYTF. The CDR3, as DNA: TGTGCCAGCAGGCGTTCATTATGCTACACCTTC.

This clonotype appeared a few times. V gene TRBV30 combines with J gene TRBJ1-5; D is unclear. Trimming removed 5 bases at V and 6 bases at J, with 8 bases between. CDR3 length: 11 amino acids. Germline-derived CDR1 and CDR2 are GTSNPN and SVGIG (reference sequence). The chain's CDR3 is CAWGVGQPQHF. CDR3 DNA: TGTGCCTGGGGGGTTGGTCAGCCCCAGCATTTT.

Many counts were recorded for this clonotype. V gene TRBV12-3 or TRBV12-4 combines with J gene TRBJ2-7, with 8 bases identical to TRBD2. This CDR3 region has 12 residues. The junction had 6 bases not matched to a gene; V was cut back by 10 bases and J by 4 bases. CDR3 bases: TGTGCCACTGGCGCGGGGGGATACGAGCAGTACTTC. Amino acids: CATGAGGYEQYF.

This clonotype was recorded at least ten times. The chain links TRBV12-3 or TRBV12-4 to TRBJ1-2; maybe TRBD1 (5 bases). The V end was cut by 3 bases, the J end by 8 bases, with 10 bases between. CDR3 length: 12 residues. The CDR3: CASSLAGEGYTF. The CDR3 DNA reads as TGTGCCAGCAGTTTGGCGGGGGAAGGCTACACCTTC.

A few counts support this clonotype. The chain employs TRBV9 and TRBJ2-2, with TRBD2 matching 7 bases. The CDR3 sequence is 17 residues long. Germline V gives CDR1 SGDLS, CDR2 YYNGEE. V lost 1 base and J lost 3; bases outside the gene matches: 9. The CDR3 region has the DNA TGTGCCAGCAGCGTACCGAGACTAGCCGATCACACCGGGGAGCTGTTTTTT. Protein product: CASSVPRLADHTGELFF.

This clonotype has more than one count but fewer than ten. The chain recombines TRBV3-1 with TRBJ1-4; tentatively, D is TRBD1 (5 bases). The CDR3 runs 12 residues. In germline, CDR1 is LGHDT, CDR2 YNNKEL (reference sequence). The V and J ends lost 4 bases and 7 bases respectively, with 7 bases between them. In nucleotides, the CDR3 is TGTGCCAGCAGCCGGGGACCTGAAAAACTGTTTTTT. Its translation is CASSRGPEKLFF.

Comments on this clonotype: At one end the junction does not follow the germline gene, possibly because of a read error. J is TRBJ2-5 and V is TRBV10-3; D unresolved. This CDR3 spans 12 amino acids. CDR1 and CDR2 (germline): ENHRY, SYGVKD. The CDR3 reads CASSYRRETQYF. CDR3 nucleotide sequence: TGTGCCAGCAGTTACCGCCGGGAGACCCAGTACTTC.

This clonotype was counted only a few times. The chain employs TRBV6-2 or TRBV6-3 and TRBJ1-2, with a tentative D call TRBD1 (6 bases). Trimming cost V 4 bases and J 2 bases, with 20 bases left between them. This CDR3 is 17 amino acids long. The germline V gene has CDR1 MNHEY and CDR2 SVGEGT. In DNA, the CDR3 is TGTGCCAGCAGTTTTCCCCCATATTCCCAGGGGAACTATGGCTACACCTTC. Translation gives CASSFPPYSQGNYGYTF.

This clonotype was seen ten or more times. The V call is TRBV28, the J call TRBJ1-2, with D possibly matching TRBD1 (5 bases). This CDR3 is 10 amino acids long. V was cut by 10 bases and J by 6 bases, with 9 bases left in between. Germline loops: CDR1 MDHEN, CDR2 SYDVKM. The CDR3 DNA follows: TGTGCCACGCAGGGTCATGGCTACACCTTC. Protein: CATQGHGYTF.

V usage is TRBV19 and J usage is TRBJ1-1; no clear D. The germline V gene encodes CDR1 LNHDA and CDR2 SQIVND (reference sequence). The V and J ends lost 8 bases and 1 base respectively, with 23 bases between them. CDR3 length: 17 amino acids. The CDR3 DNA reads as TGTGCCAGTTTCCCTCTCGGCAGGCCACAGTGGAACACTGAAGCTTTCTTT. This codes for CASFPLGRPQWNTEAFF. Full variable domain (rest looked up from reference TRBV19 and TRBJ1-1): DGGITQSPKYLFRKEGQNVTLSCEQNLNHDAMYWYRQDPGQGLRLIYYSQIVNDFQKGDIAEGYSVSREKKESFPLTVTSAQKNPTAFYLCASFPLGRPQWNTEAFFGQGTRLTVV.

The chain uses TRBV29-1 and TRBJ1-2; unclear D gene. The V and J ends lost 3 bases and 6 bases respectively, with 11 bases between them. The CDR3 is made up of 12 amino acids. Germline V gene lookup returns CDR1 SQVTM and CDR2 ANQGSEA. The CDR3 DNA sequence: TGCAGCGTTGAGAGGACGGAGAATGGCTACACCTTC. The encoded protein is CSVERTENGYTF.

V usage is TRBV7-9 and J usage is TRBJ1-2; no clear D gene. CDR1 and CDR2 from the germline V gene are SEHNR and FQNEAQ (reference sequence). The CDR3 runs to 15 residues. Trimming removed 1 base from V and 5 bases from J, with 14 bases in between. For the CDR3, the DNA is TGTGCCAGCAGCTTAGTCGCATCCGATATATATGGCTACACCTTC. It specifies CASSLVASDIYGYTF.

V is TRBV19 and J is TRBJ2-7; TRBD2 might be the D (5 bases). Trimming removed 9 bases from V and 1 base from J, with 13 bases in between. In germline, CDR1 is LNHDA, CDR2 SQIVND (reference sequence). CDR3 length equals 13 residues. The CDR3 spells CASRVTGSYEQYF. In DNA form, the CDR3 reads TGTGCCAGCAGAGTCACGGGGTCCTACGAGCAGTACTTC.

Note on this clonotype: A much larger clone differs from this one at a single base, so this may be a read error. This is likely a read error, given that the CDR3 carries no conserved phenylalanine or tryptophan at its end. The rearrangement joins TRBV12-3 or TRBV12-4 to TRBJ1-2, with a tentative D call TRBD1 (6 bases). Trimming pared 6 bases from V and 6 bases from J, leaving 14 bases between. The CDR3 consists of 13 residues. The CDR3 sequence is CASRPTGWDGYTL. DNA of the CDR3: TGTGCCAGCAGGCCCACAGGGTGGGATGGCTACACCCTC.

V and J are TRBV11-2 and TRBJ2-7, with D perhaps matching TRBD2 (6 bases). Trimming removed 5 bases at V and 0 bases at J, with 23 bases between. Germline V gives CDR1 SGHAT, CDR2 FQNNGV. This CDR3 has 18 amino acids. Written as DNA, the CDR3 is TGTGCCAGCAGCACCTACCCGGTTTTGGACGGGAGCTCCTACGAGCAGTACTTC. It codes for CASSTYPVLDGSSYEQYF.

This clonotype showed up just once. The chain links TRBV6-6 to TRBJ1-5, with 11 positions matching TRBD1. The V and J ends lost 5 bases and 4 bases, in that order; junction bases with no gene match: 4. The germline CDR1 and CDR2 sequences are MNHNY and SVGAGI (reference sequence). There are 15 residues in the CDR3. The CDR3 protein is CASSKGTGGNQPQHF. The DNA of the CDR3 is TGTGCCAGCAGTAAAGGGACAGGGGGGAATCAGCCCCAGCATTTT.

This clonotype showed up just a few times. This chain uses TRBV7-2 with TRBJ1-6; TRBD1 aligns across 7 bases. Per the germline V gene, CDR1 is SGHTA and CDR2 is FQGNSA. The CDR3 is 16 residues long. V lost 6 bases and J lost 10; bases outside the gene matches: 15. In nucleotides, the CDR3 is TGTGCCAGCAGTGAAGTACTGACAGGGAGTGGGTCACCCCTCCACTTT. As protein: CASSEVLTGSGSPLHF.